Presented here are 20 T cell receptor beta chains from one specimen sequenced in a study of cytomegalovirus exposure and HLA in healthy donors. The PCR had 60 Vbeta and 13 Jbeta primers. Clones were sequenced by immunoSEQ multiplex PCR, and TCRdb holds only the in-frame ones, with some missing. The repertoire holds tens of thousands of clones, about three quarters seen once, with approximately 3.2% in the top ten. Sequenced sample: PBMCs. Every receptor here comes from a man aged 45-65 years in good health and CMV-seropositive.

The chain couples TRBV2 to TRBJ2-3; D is ambiguous. The CDR3 is 14 amino acids. From germline, CDR1 is SNHLY and CDR2 FYNNEI. V was shortened by 1 base and J by 2 bases, with 7 bases between the two germline ends. The CDR3 here is CASSEVLNTDTQYF. The CDR3 DNA sequence: TGTGCCAGCAGTGAAGTGTTAAACACAGATACGCAGTATTTT. Full variable domain (remainder filled in from reference TRBV2 and TRBJ2-3): EPEVTQTPSHQVTQMGQEVILRCVPISNHLYFYWYRQILGQKVEFLVSFYNNEISEKSEIFDDQFSVERPDGSNFTLKIRSTKLEDSAMYFCASSEVLNTDTQYFGPGTRLTVL.

This clone was seen a handful of times. The chain recombines TRBV4-1 with TRBJ2-3; D may be TRBD2 (5 bases). CDR1 is MGHRA and CDR2 is YSYEKL in the germline V gene. The V end was cut by 0 bases, the J end by 4 bases, with 11 bases between. This CDR3 spans 15 amino acids. DNA for the CDR3: TGCGCCAGCAGCCAAGATGATGGGCGGGCAGATACGCAGTATTTT. Protein: CASSQDDGRADTQYF.

The chain carries TRBV25-1 and TRBJ2-5; 15 bases are a match to TRBD2. The CDR3 contains 18 residues. Germline V gene data show CDR1 as MGHDK and CDR2 as SYGVNS. The V and J ends lost 7 bases and 2 bases, in that order; junction bases with no gene match: 11. For the CDR3, the DNA is TGTGCCAGCACTCCTTTGGGACTAGCGGGAGGAGTACAAGAGACCCAGTACTTC. It translates to CASTPLGLAGGVQETQYF.

This clone was seen only once. This chain joins TRBV7-2 and TRBJ2-3; maybe TRBD2 (6 bases). Germline assignment: CDR1 SGHTA and CDR2 FQGNSA. Between the trimmed V and J ends, which lost 5 bases and 1 base, there was a span of 13 bases. The CDR3 runs to 15 residues. The CDR3 nucleotides are TGTGCCAGCAGCCGTGGGGGAGGAGGCACAGATACGCAGTATTTT. Protein product: CASSRGGGGTDTQYF.

The V and J genes are TRBV4-1 and TRBJ1-2, with D perhaps matching TRBD1 (5 bases). Trimming pared 6 bases from V and 0 bases from J, leaving 5 bases between. The germline V gene encodes CDR1 MGHRA and CDR2 YSYEKL. The CDR3 is 12 amino acids. In DNA, the CDR3 is TGCGCCAGCAGGACAGCTAACTATGGCTACACCTTC. This codes for CASRTANYGYTF.

The chain joins TRBV6-1 to TRBJ2-5, with 7 nucleotides matching TRBD1. Trimming at V came to 2 bases and at J to 2 bases, leaving 2 bases not matched to a gene. Germline V CDR1 and CDR2: MNHNS, SASEGT. The CDR3 has 14 amino acids. The CDR3 DNA sequence: TGTGCCAGCAGTGAACGGGACAGACAAGAGACCCAGTACTTC. This codes for CASSERDRQETQYF.

The table lists this clone with a few counts. This sequence joins TRBV4-2 and TRBJ1-4; unclear D gene. The ends were cut back, 4 bases at V and 0 bases at J, with 6 bases in the middle. The germline CDR1 and CDR2 sequences are LGHNA and YNFKEQ. The CDR3 totals 14 residues. CDR3 sequence reads: CASSPQATNEKLFF. Here the CDR3 DNA reads TGTGCCAGCAGCCCGCAGGCAACTAATGAAAAACTGTTTTTT.

The chain joins TRBV4-1 to TRBJ2-5, with D maybe TRBD1 (5 bases). V was pared by 0 bases and J by 3 bases, with 17 bases between. Germline assignment: CDR1 MGHRA and CDR2 YSYEKL. The CDR3 runs 17 residues. The CDR3 bases are TGCGCCAGCAGCCAAGATCCGGCCTCAGGGCGTAAAGAGACCCAGTACTTC. Translating it yields CASSQDPASGRKETQYF.

This clone was seen more than once but under ten times. The chain carries TRBV9 and TRBJ2-7; TRBD1 agrees at 12 bases. V was pared by 0 bases and J by 0 bases, with 10 bases of the junction left unmatched. Looked up from germline, CDR1 is SGDLS and CDR2 is YYNGEE. CDR3 length equals 19 residues. The CDR3, as DNA: TGTGCCAGCAGCGTAGGGGGGACAGGGGGCAGCGGTGTCTCCTACGAGCAGTACTTC. Its protein product is CASSVGGTGGSGVSYEQYF.

The chain carries TRBV15 and TRBJ1-5; 9 nucleotides agree with TRBD1. Germline CDR1 is LNHNV and CDR2 is YYDKDF (reference sequence). V lost 5 bases to trimming and J lost 2 bases; unmatched junction nucleotides: 10. The CDR3 loop spans 17 amino acids. DNA for the CDR3: TGTGCCACCAGCGGATCCAGGGGGACAGGGCGCAATCAGCCCCAGCATTTT. This sequence encodes CATSGSRGTGRNQPQHF.

This chain connects TRBV27 to TRBJ2-4, with 7 bases that match TRBD2. Germline V gives CDR1 MNHEY, CDR2 SMNVEV (reference sequence). The CDR3 runs to 16 residues. With 4 bases clipped from V and 1 base from J, the junction kept 7 bases outside the gene matches. CDR3 sequence: CASSWASGTAKNIQYF. CDR3 sequence (DNA): TGTGCCAGCAGTTGGGCCAGCGGGACCGCCAAAAACATTCAGTACTTC.

This clone was observed once. The V gene is TRBV4-1, the J gene TRBJ1-2, with 10 bases lining up with TRBD1. The germline CDR1 and CDR2 sequences are MGHRA and YSYEKL. The V gene end was trimmed by 3 bases and the J gene end by 1 base; junction bases not matched to a gene: 20. This CDR3 region has 21 residues. The CDR3 DNA reads as TGCGCCAGCAGCCACCTATTAAGTTTAAGGACAGGGGGTATAATTAACTATGGCTACACCTTC. Translating gives CASSHLLSLRTGGIINYGYTF.

This clone was observed once. This chain connects TRBV27 to TRBJ1-2, with TRBD1 as a possible D gene (5 bases). V gave up 0 bases and J gave up 6 bases, with 14 bases separating them. The length of the CDR3 is 15 residues. Germline-derived CDR1 and CDR2 are MNHEY and SMNVEV (reference sequence). As DNA, the CDR3 is TGTGCCAGCAGTTTATCGCCCAGGGTAATACATGGCTACACCTTC. Translation: CASSLSPRVIHGYTF.

This chain links TRBV11-3 with TRBJ2-1; 8 bases agree with TRBD2. Trimming at V came to 5 bases and at J to 6 bases, leaving 9 bases not matched to a gene. CDR3 length: 15 residues. Germline V gene data show CDR1 as SGHNT and CDR2 as YENEEA. The CDR3 sequence: CASSVPGLVSNEQFF. The CDR3, as DNA: TGTGCCAGCAGCGTCCCGGGACTAGTTTCCAATGAGCAGTTCTTC.

The V and J genes are TRBV28 and TRBJ2-7; 8 nucleotides line up with TRBD1. The CDR3 is 17 residues long. Germline assignment: CDR1 MDHEN and CDR2 SYDVKM. After removal of 6 bases from V and 2 bases from J, the junction contained 15 bases not matched to a gene. The CDR3 spells CASRPTRTGLYTYEQYF. Here the CDR3 DNA reads TGTGCCAGCAGACCCACCAGGACAGGGCTCTATACCTACGAGCAGTACTTC. The variable domain in full, with the rest retrieved from reference TRBV28 and TRBJ2-7, is DVKVTQSSRYLVKRTGEKVFLECVQDMDHENMFWYRQDPGLGLRLIYFSYDVKMKEKGDIPEGYSVSREKKERFSLILESASTNQTSMYLCASRPTRTGLYTYEQYFGPGTRLTVT.

The chain is built from TRBV10-3 and TRBJ2-2, with 10 bases identical to TRBD2. CDR1 is ENHRY and CDR2 is SYGVKD in the germline V gene. This CDR3 spans 17 amino acids. V was clipped by 4 bases and J by 0 bases; unmatched bases: 5. CDR3 nucleotides: TGTGCCATCAGTGCTAGCGGGAGTGTTCCGAACACCGGGGAGCTGTTTTTT. Its translation: CAISASGSVPNTGELFF.

This clone was found once. The gene calls are TRBV4-1 and TRBJ1-2; D possibly corresponds to TRBD1 (6 bases). The CDR3 covers 15 residues. Trimming left V 4 bases short and J 2 bases short, with 14 bases between. The germline gives CDR1 MGHRA, CDR2 YSYEKL. CDR3 loop: CASSPPTGPNYGYTF. The CDR3 region has the DNA TGCGCCAGCAGCCCTCCTACAGGGCCCAACTATGGCTACACCTTC.

The rearrangement joins TRBV27 to TRBJ2-5; D perhaps matches TRBD1 (6 bases). Germline assignment: CDR1 MNHEY and CDR2 SMNVEV (reference sequence). The CDR3 is made up of 13 amino acids. Trimming shortened V by 10 bases and J by 0 bases, and 12 bases separated the two germline ends. The CDR3 here is CATRGHNQETQYF. In DNA, the CDR3 is TGTGCCACCAGGGGACATAACCAAGAGACCCAGTACTTC.

In DNA form, the CDR3 reads TGCGCCACGAACCCGACTAGCGGGAGTAATCAGAAGACCCAGTACTTC. As protein: CATNPTSGSNQKTQYF. The V gene is TRBV5-1, the J gene TRBJ2-5, with TRBD2 matching over 12 bases. V dropped 9 bases and J dropped 6; count of bases not matched to a gene: 15. Germline V gives CDR1 SGHRS, CDR2 YFSETQ. The CDR3 spans 16 residues.

This clone was seen more than once but under ten times. The chain links TRBV19 to TRBJ1-1, with TRBD1 as a possible D gene (6 bases). V lost 9 bases and J lost 0, with 14 bases in between. Germline V gene data show CDR1 as LNHDA and CDR2 as SQIVND (reference sequence). This CDR3 region has 14 residues. CDR3: CASAIGGMNTEAFF. The CDR3, as DNA: TGTGCCAGCGCCATAGGGGGAATGAACACTGAAGCTTTCTTT.